Each of the 22 T cell receptor beta chains below was sequenced from the same sample in a study of Ad26.COV2.S vaccination and SARS-CoV-2 variants. The method was immunoSEQ multiplex PCR; TCRdb's version includes in-frame clones alone and lacks a portion of them. The table includes over 400,000 clones, roughly 90% detected once. The treatment here: approximately 18 received Ad26.COV2.S at low or high dose, single or two shots; 5 received placebo; per-sample allocation not given. Day 63 after the first injection of vaccine or placebo was the sampling time. The sequences come from peripheral blood, collected in a trial of Ad26.COV2.S vaccine versus placebo. These receptors all come from a person aged 18 to 59 who received the Ad26.COV2.S COVID-19 vaccine or a placebo.

The CDR3 nucleotides read TGTGCCAGCAGCTCCTCTCTCATGAGGCCCACTGGAAGTTCACCCCTCCACTTT. Protein sequence: CASSSSLMRPTGSSPLHF. This chain links TRBV7-9 with TRBJ1-6, with no clear D. Trimming left V 4 bases short and J 9 bases short, with 25 bases between. This CDR3 spans 18 amino acids. Germline values: CDR1 SEHNR, CDR2 FQNEAQ (reference sequence).

The rearrangement links TRBV6-2 or TRBV6-3 to TRBJ2-2; D assignment may be TRBD1 or TRBD2 (5 bases each). Germline V gene sequence: CDR1 MNHEY, CDR2 SVGEGT. Trimming shortened V by 6 bases and J by 10 bases, and 15 bases separated the two germline ends. The CDR3 is 13 residues long. The CDR3 DNA sequence: TGTGCCAGCAGCCCGGGACGTCCTATGGAGCTGTTTTTT. This gives the protein CASSPGRPMELFF.

There are a few counts of this clone. The chain recombines TRBV30 with TRBJ1-2; 7 bases are shared with TRBD1. Unmatched junction bases numbered 18, after V lost 8 bases and J lost 3 bases. The germline V gene encodes CDR1 GTSNPN and CDR2 SVGIG (reference sequence). This CDR3 has 16 residues. CDR3 nucleotide sequence: TGTGCCCACACTAGGGGTGGGGGACAGCCCGACTATGGCTACACCTTC. It translates to CAHTRGGGQPDYGYTF.

V and J are TRBV5-1 and TRBJ2-4; 8 bases fit TRBD1. V gave up 4 bases and J gave up 1 base; unmatched junction bases: 10. Per the germline V gene, CDR1 is SGHRS and CDR2 is YFSETQ. The CDR3 spans 17 residues. The CDR3 region is CASSSTGTGSAKNIQYF. The CDR3 region has the DNA TGCGCCAGCAGCAGCACCGGGACAGGTTCTGCCAAAAACATTCAGTACTTC. The full variable domain, completed using reference TRBV5-1 and TRBJ2-4, is KAGVTQTPRYLIKTRGQQVTLSCSPISGHRSVSWYQQTPGQGLQFLFEYFSETQRNKGNFPGRFSGRQFSNSRSEMNVSTLELGDSALYLCASSSTGTGSAKNIQYFGAGTRLSVL.

Only a few counts were recorded for this clone. The chain combines TRBV28 with TRBJ1-5; no reliable D call. V was shortened by 7 bases and J by 6 bases, with 10 bases between the two germline ends. Germline CDR1 reads MDHEN; CDR2 reads SYDVKM. The CDR3 consists of 12 residues. This CDR3 is CASTLISQPQHF. The CDR3 DNA reads TGTGCCAGCACCCTAATATCTCAGCCCCAGCATTTT.

The chain links TRBV18 to TRBJ1-5, with D possibly being TRBD1 (6 bases). Looked up from germline, CDR1 is KGHSH and CDR2 is LQKENI. V lost 6 bases to trimming and J lost 2 bases, with 14 bases between them. The CDR3 spans 15 residues. The CDR3 here is CASSSQGLGNQPQHF. The CDR3 region has the DNA TGTGCCAGCTCCTCACAGGGCTTGGGCAATCAGCCCCAGCATTTT. The whole variable domain, filled in from reference TRBV18 and TRBJ1-5, reads NAGVMQNPRHLVRRRGQEARLRCSPMKGHSHVYWYRQLPEEGLKFMVYLQKENIIDESGMPKERFSAEFPKEGPSILRIQQVVRGDSAAYFCASSSQGLGNQPQHFGDGTRLSIL.

V usage is TRBV18 and J usage is TRBJ2-2; tentative D call: TRBD2 (5 bases). The CDR3 contains 16 residues. Trimming stripped 1 base from V and 1 base from J, with 10 bases between. Germline V gene data show CDR1 as KGHSH and CDR2 as LQKENI. In DNA form, the CDR3 reads TGTGCCAGCTCACCACTACGCGGGTTGAACACCGGGGAGCTGTTTTTT. Encoded protein: CASSPLRGLNTGELFF.

V and J are TRBV1 and TRBJ1-5; the table's D call of TRBD1 was not tested on the DNA. TRBV1 is marked as a pseudogene. This CDR3 has 16 amino acids. The CDR3 protein is CTSSQGAGGLWQPQHF. As DNA, the CDR3 is TGCACCAGCAGCCAAGGGGCAGGGGGCTTATGGCAGCCCCAGCATTTT.

The chain links TRBV15 to TRBJ2-5; maybe TRBD1 (6 bases). Per germline, CDR1 LNHNV and CDR2 YYDKDF (reference sequence). V shed 5 bases and J shed 5 bases, with 15 bases lying between them. CDR3 length: 14 amino acids. The CDR3 region is CATSLTGFVETQYF. The CDR3 coding sequence is TGTGCCACCAGCCTTACAGGGTTCGTCGAGACCCAGTACTTC.

In this sample, this clone turned up once. The rearrangement links TRBV4-3 to TRBJ1-2, with 11 bases that match TRBD1. Unmatched junction bases numbered 4, after V lost 0 bases and J lost 4 bases. In germline, CDR1 is LGHNA, CDR2 YSLEER. This CDR3 has 16 amino acids. The CDR3 loop is CASSQDGTGGGYGYTF. CDR3 sequence (DNA): TGCGCCAGCAGCCAAGACGGGACAGGGGGGGGCTATGGCTACACCTTC.

The chain has TRBV10-2 and TRBJ1-2; the D is unclear. V was clipped by 2 bases and J by 6 bases, with 10 bases between them. Germline CDR1 reads WSHSY; CDR2 reads SAAADI. This CDR3 comprises 13 residues. The CDR3 sequence: CASSEEGWDGYTF. CDR3 nucleotide sequence: TGCGCCAGCAGTGAGGAGGGTTGGGATGGCTACACCTTC.

This chain links TRBV27 with TRBJ2-6, with D perhaps matching TRBD1 (7 bases). This CDR3 contains 19 residues. V lost 3 bases, J lost 2 bases, and 20 bases lay in between. Per germline, CDR1 MNHEY and CDR2 SMNVEV (reference sequence). CDR3 sequence reads: CASSFWDRWGAAGANVLTF. As DNA, the CDR3 is TGTGCCAGCAGTTTTTGGGACAGATGGGGGGCGGCTGGGGCCAACGTCCTGACTTTC. The complete variable domain, with remaining parts taken from reference TRBV27 and TRBJ2-6, reads EAQVTQNPRYLITVTGKKLTVTCSQNMNHEYMSWYRQDPGLGLRQIYYSMNVEVTDKGDVPEGYKVSRKEKRNFPLILESPSPNQTSLYFCASSFWDRWGAAGANVLTFGAGSRLTVL.

The rearrangement links TRBV4-1 to TRBJ2-5, with D perhaps assigned TRBD1 or TRBD2 (6 bases each). Germline V gene data show CDR1 as MGHRA and CDR2 as YSYEKL. Trimming took off 0 bases at V and 5 bases at J, with 13 bases between the two ends. The CDR3 spans 15 residues. The CDR3 nucleotides are TGCGCCAGCAGCCAAGATGGGAGGAGGGGGGAGACCCAGTACTTC. It specifies CASSQDGRRGETQYF.

V usage is TRBV19 and J usage is TRBJ2-2; no clear D. Germline CDR1 LNHDA, CDR2 SQIVND (reference sequence). This CDR3 region has 16 residues. V lost 1 base, J lost 0 bases, and 9 bases lay in between. The CDR3 reads CASSIVLGSNTGELFF. CDR3 DNA sequence: TGTGCCAGTAGTATAGTTTTAGGATCGAACACCGGGGAGCTGTTTTTT.

The genes are TRBV19 and TRBJ1-4; 8 nucleotides agree with TRBD1. V dropped 7 bases and J dropped 2; count of bases not matched to a gene: 9. The germline CDR1 and CDR2 sequences are LNHDA and SQIVND (reference sequence). The CDR3 totals 16 residues. This CDR3 is CASTDTGGRTNEKLFF. The CDR3 bases are TGTGCCAGTACCGACACAGGGGGTCGGACTAATGAAAAACTGTTTTTT.

Details on this clone: This CDR3 is also generated by other DNA sequences in the sample. The J gene is TRBJ1-5, the V gene TRBV5-1; D unresolved. Per the germline V gene, CDR1 is SGHRS and CDR2 is YFSETQ. This CDR3 region has 13 residues. Trimming removed 0 bases at V and 4 bases at J, with 5 bases between. CDR3 bases: TGCGCCAGCAGCTTGGATGGGAATCAGCCCCAGCATTTT. It codes for CASSLDGNQPQHF.

The chain combines TRBV10-2 with TRBJ1-1; D remains unclear. V was trimmed by 6 bases and J by 4 bases, leaving 18 bases between them. Germline V CDR1 and CDR2: WSHSY, SAAADI. CDR3 length equals 15 residues. Here the CDR3 DNA reads TGCGCCAGCAGCCTCCTCGGGCCCGTGGGCACTGAAGCTTTCTTT. The encoded protein is CASSLLGPVGTEAFF.

The V gene is TRBV4-1, the J gene TRBJ2-5; 9 bases align to TRBD2. The CDR3 runs to 18 residues. Trimming took 3 bases from V and 3 from J; bases not matched to a gene: 14. CDR1 is MGHRA, CDR2 YSYEKL, per germline. The CDR3: CASSQNPPGVAGEETQYF. Here the CDR3 DNA reads TGCGCCAGCAGCCAGAACCCTCCCGGTGTAGCGGGGGAAGAGACCCAGTACTTC.

V usage is TRBV11-2 and J usage is TRBJ1-1; TRBD1 matches at 9 bases. The CDR3 runs 14 residues. The V segment lost 3 bases and the J segment 3 bases; nucleotides outside the gene matches: 2. Germline CDR1 and CDR2: SGHAT and FQNNGV. The CDR3 spells CASSFWDRDTEAFF. CDR3 in DNA: TGTGCCAGCAGCTTCTGGGACAGGGACACTGAAGCTTTCTTT.

This clone was detected once. The chain employs TRBV15 and TRBJ1-1; TRBD1 matches at 11 bases. The length of the CDR3 is 15 residues. From germline, CDR1 is LNHNV and CDR2 YYDKDF (reference sequence). After removal of 2 bases from V and 4 bases from J, the junction contained 3 bases not matched to a gene. The CDR3 protein is CATSRPGTGGTEAFF. As DNA, the CDR3 is TGTGCCACCAGCAGACCCGGGACAGGGGGCACTGAAGCTTTCTTT.

V is TRBV5-1 and J is TRBJ2-1, with TRBD2 identical over 16 bases. Germline CDR1 and CDR2: SGHRS and YFSETQ. The CDR3 is 18 residues long. The V and J ends lost 0 bases and 6 bases, in that order; junction bases with no gene match: 6. CDR3 sequence reads: CASSLAGTSGGAGNEQFF. The CDR3 bases are TGCGCCAGCAGCTTGGCCGGGACTAGCGGGGGGGCCGGCAATGAGCAGTTCTTC.

The chain carries TRBV5-5 and TRBJ2-7, with 9 bases matching TRBD1. Germline CDR1 reads SGHKS; CDR2 reads YYEKEE (reference sequence). The CDR3 extends over 15 amino acids. J gave up 2 bases and V 4 bases, and 7 bases lay outside the gene matches. This CDR3 is CASSAGTGSPYEQYF. The CDR3 DNA is TGTGCCAGCAGCGCGGGGACAGGGAGTCCCTACGAGCAGTACTTC.